The following is a T cell receptor beta chain sequence with its context. This specimen belongs to a study of T cell changes during pregnancy in multiple sclerosis. Germline V gene sequence: CDR1 SQVTM, CDR2 ANQGSEA. This CDR3 has 14 amino acids. Trimming pared 6 bases from V and 0 bases from J, leaving 12 bases between. TCRdb's table, derived via immunoSEQ multiplex PCR, lists solely in-frame clones and lacks some. In the table there are around 69,000 clones, 90% to 95% of which are singletons. Material: CD8+ T cells from peripheral blood mononuclear cells, obtained before pregnancy. This chain connects TRBV29-1 to TRBJ2-1, with D possibly TRBD1 on 8 matching bases. This clonotype was sampled from a female donor with multiple sclerosis, enrolled in a pregnancy study. The CDR3 region is CSVAGTGSYNEQFF. CDR3 nucleotides: TGCAGCGTAGCGGGGACAGGCTCCTACAATGAGCAGTTCTTC.